The entry below gives a single T cell receptor (beta chain) sequence along with its context. This specimen comes from a study of cytomegalovirus exposure and HLA in healthy donors. The study ran its PCR with 60 Vbeta and 13 Jbeta primers. Sequencing was performed with immunoSEQ multiplex PCR; in TCRdb, only in-frame clones are kept and a portion is missing. Among roughly 160,000 clones listed, under 80% were seen once. The CDR3 spans 14 residues. CDR1 MNHEY and CDR2 SVGAGI come from the germline V gene. Germline trimming cut 6 bases from V and 0 bases from J; bases unmatched to any gene: 5. Sequencing used PBMCs. This receptor was obtained from a middle-aged man in good health and CMV-seronegative. The V call is TRBV6-5, the J call TRBJ2-7, with TRBD1 identical over 7 bases. This CDR3 reads CASRPRQGSYEQYF. The DNA for the CDR3 is TGTGCCAGCAGACCTCGACAGGGCTCCTACGAGCAGTACTTC.